The 8 T cell receptor beta chains given below trace back to one sample, sequenced in a study of T cell clonality in common variable immunodeficiency. The data were produced by immunoSEQ multiplex PCR, yet TCRdb's version contains in-frame clones alone and is incomplete. The repertoire consists of tens of thousands of clones, none detected only once. Sequenced sample: peripheral blood mononuclear cells. The receptors here all came from a person aged 18-70 years in good health.

This clone was recorded many times. The read comes to an end 3 residues before the CDR3 does, leaving the germline J gene to fill in the end. The genes are TRBV5-1 and TRBJ1-1; TRBD1 matches at 9 bases. Trimming at V came to 4 bases and at J to 1 base, leaving 5 bases not matched to a gene. Looked up from germline, CDR1 is SGHRS and CDR2 is YFSETQ. CDR3 length equals 15 residues. CDR3 bases read: TGCGCCAGCAGCCCCGGGACAGGGCCGAACACTGAA. It encodes CASSPGTGPNTE. Given in full, the CDR3 is CASSPGTGPNTEAFF.

The sample holds a few counts of this clone. From the germline J gene comes the end of the CDR3, since the read stops 3 residues before it. The chain has TRBV20-1 and TRBJ2-3, with D maybe TRBD2 (5 bases). CDR1 is DFQATT and CDR2 is SNEGSKA in the germline V gene (reference sequence). There are 14 residues in the CDR3. The CDR3 is CSAQPPPSNQPQYF. Partial CDR3 DNA: TGCAGTGCTCAACCACCACCTAGCAATCAGCCG.

There are many counts of this clone. The sequenced CDR3 bases are TGCAGTGCTGCCCCCCCTAGCGGAACAGATACG. Protein sequence: CSAAPPSGTDT. The CDR3 as a whole reads CSAAPPSGTDTQYF. This chain links TRBV20-1 with TRBJ2-3; TRBD2 matches at 7 bases. The observed sequence ends 3 residues before the CDR3 terminus, with the missing tail filled in from the germline J gene. The CDR3 runs to 14 residues. V shed 5 bases, J shed 3 bases, and the junction held 8 bases outside the gene matches. CDR1 DFQATT and CDR2 SNEGSKA come from the germline V gene (reference sequence).

This clone came up many times. The read halts 3 residues ahead of the CDR3 end, with the missing end drawn from the germline J gene. The chain employs TRBV20-1 and TRBJ1-4; 12 bases line up with TRBD1. Germline V gene data show CDR1 as DFQATT and CDR2 as SNEGSKA (reference sequence). J gave up 10 bases and V 5 bases, and 11 bases lay outside the gene matches. The CDR3 spans 15 residues. The CDR3 sequence is CSAEPEGTGGGKLFF. The DNA read from the CDR3 is TGCAGTGCTGAGCCGGAAGGGACAGGGGGCGGAAAA.

This clone was observed many times. The CDR3 is CASSAPGTVHTEAFF. The DNA read from the CDR3 is TGTGCCAGCAGCGCACCCGGGACTGTGCACACTGAA. The chain carries TRBV7-8 and TRBJ1-1; tentative D call: TRBD1 (5 bases). The DNA ends 3 residues before the CDR3 does, and the rest of the CDR3 is filled in from the germline J gene. With 5 bases removed from V and 3 bases from J, the gap between germline ends came to 16 bases. This CDR3 spans 15 amino acids. Germline-derived CDR1 and CDR2 are SGHVS and FQNEAQ.

This clone was observed many times. The read terminates 3 residues ahead of where the CDR3 ends, so the germline J gene completes it. The V call is TRBV5-6, the J call TRBJ1-1; 7 bases are a match to TRBD1. Per germline, CDR1 SGHDT and CDR2 YYEEEE. This CDR3 has 15 amino acids. J was trimmed by 0 bases and V by 4 bases; bases with no gene match: 6. The CDR3 reads CASSTWTGMNTEAFF. CDR3 DNA (partial): TGTGCCAGCAGCACCTGGACAGGTATGAACACTGAA.

This clone was seen repeatedly, ten times or more. The read ends 3 residues early relative to the CDR3; the germline J gene fills the gap. The chain employs TRBV6-1 and TRBJ1-5, with 8 bases fitting TRBD1. The J segment lost 6 bases and the V segment lost 4 bases, leaving 5 bases of the junction unmatched. From germline, CDR1 is MNHNS and CDR2 SASEGT. This CDR3 is 14 amino acids long. The CDR3 DNA, read in part, is TGTGCCAGCAGTGTTGGACAGGGAGGTCAGCCC. The encoded protein is CASSVGQGGQP. The full CDR3 sequence reads CASSVGQGGQPQHF.

This clone was detected ten times or more. Coverage ceases 3 residues before the CDR3 finishes, and the germline J gene fills in the end. This chain links TRBV19 with TRBJ2-3; D remains ambiguous. V lost 5 bases to trimming and J lost 0 bases, with 12 bases between them. CDR1 LNHDA and CDR2 SQIVND come from the germline V gene (reference sequence). The CDR3 loop spans 15 amino acids. Partial CDR3 DNA: TGTGCCAGTAGTTCCCGGCGACACAGCACAGATACG. It specifies CASSSRRHSTDT. The entire CDR3 protein reads CASSSRRHSTDTQYF.